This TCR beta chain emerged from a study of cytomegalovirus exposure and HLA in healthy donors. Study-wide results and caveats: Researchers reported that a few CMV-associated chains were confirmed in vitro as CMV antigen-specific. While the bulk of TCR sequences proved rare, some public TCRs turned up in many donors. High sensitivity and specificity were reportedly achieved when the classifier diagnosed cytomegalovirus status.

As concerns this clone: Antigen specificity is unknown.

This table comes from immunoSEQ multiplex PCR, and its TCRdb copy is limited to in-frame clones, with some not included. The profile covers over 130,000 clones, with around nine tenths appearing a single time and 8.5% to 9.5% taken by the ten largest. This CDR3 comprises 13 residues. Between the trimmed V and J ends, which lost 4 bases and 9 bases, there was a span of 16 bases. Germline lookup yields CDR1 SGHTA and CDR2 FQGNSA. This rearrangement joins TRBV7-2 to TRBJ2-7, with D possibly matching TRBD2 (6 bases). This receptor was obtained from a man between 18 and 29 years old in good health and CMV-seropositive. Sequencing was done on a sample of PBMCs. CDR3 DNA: TGTGCCAGCAGCTCCCGGCGGGATATGGGGCAGTACTTC. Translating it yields CASSSRRDMGQYF.